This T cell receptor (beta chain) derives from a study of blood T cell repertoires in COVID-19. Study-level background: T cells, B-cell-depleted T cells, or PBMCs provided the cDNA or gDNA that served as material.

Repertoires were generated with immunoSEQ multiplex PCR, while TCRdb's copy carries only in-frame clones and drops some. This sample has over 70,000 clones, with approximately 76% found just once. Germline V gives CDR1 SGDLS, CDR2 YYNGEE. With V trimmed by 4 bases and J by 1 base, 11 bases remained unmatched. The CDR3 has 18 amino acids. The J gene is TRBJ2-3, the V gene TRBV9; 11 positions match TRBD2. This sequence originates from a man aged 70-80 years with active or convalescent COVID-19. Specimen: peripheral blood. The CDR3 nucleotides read TGTGCCAGCAGCATACTAGCGGGGGTTGCCGGAGGCACAGATACGCAGTATTTT. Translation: CASSILAGVAGGTDTQYF.